The source of this T cell receptor (beta chain) is a study of blood T cell repertoires in COVID-19. The wider study: The samples span acute and convalescent COVID-19 from the United States, Italy and Spain. PBMCs, B-cell-depleted T cells, or T cells were the source of the cDNA or gDNA that made up the material.

Germline CDR1 LNHDA, CDR2 SQIVND (reference sequence). Trimming at V came to 3 bases and at J to 8 bases, leaving 7 bases not matched to a gene. The CDR3 contains 15 residues. In the original workflow: Cell counts per sample came from amplifying reference gene primers. Assay: immunoSEQ multiplex PCR; the TCRdb copy retains only in-frame clones and omits some. V and J calls and clone size follow that table, whereas D and trimming were derived from the DNA. The data show more than 60,000 clones, around 87% seen once. The clonotype originates from a man between 60 and 75 years old with acute or convalescent COVID-19. V usage is TRBV19 and J usage is TRBJ1-6, with 7 bases identical to TRBD1. The sequenced sample consisted of peripheral blood. CDR3 coding DNA: TGTGCCAGTAGTATGTATTGGCAGGGGGATTCACCCCTCCACTTT. This gives the protein CASSMYWQGDSPLHF.